This entry features one T cell receptor (beta chain) sequence. Trimming left V 4 bases short and J 3 bases short, with 13 bases between. The CDR3 length is 15 residues. Germline values: CDR1 MNHEY, CDR2 SVGAGI. CD45RO-negative CD8 cells positively selected for CCR7 made up the naive population, which excluded terminally differentiated effector memory CD45RA+ cells. Sequenced by immunoSEQ multiplex PCR; TCRdb stores in-frame clones only, minus some. In the table there are about 820,000 clones, over 90% of which are singletons. This entry comes from a study of shared clonotypes between healthy human individuals. Study-level background: The donors, two women and a few men, were aged 18 to 49.

This chain connects TRBV6-5 to TRBJ2-1; D tentatively reads TRBD1 or TRBD2 (6 bases each). The clonotype comes from a man aged 25 to 45 in good health. Source material: naive CD8+ T cells sorted from blood. The CDR3 sequence is CASSFTGADYNEQFF. CDR3 nucleotides: TGTGCCAGCAGTTTTACGGGGGCAGACTACAATGAGCAGTTCTTC.